This TCR beta chain was sequenced in a study of blood T cell repertoires in COVID-19. Assay used: immunoSEQ multiplex PCR; TCRdb lists only in-frame clones, some missing. The top ten clones hold 1.4% of a sample with hundreds of thousands of clones, 70% to 90% of them seen once. The CDR3 totals 12 residues. V was clipped by 4 bases and J by 7 bases, with 10 bases between them. Germline lookup yields CDR1 SGHTS and CDR2 YDEGEE. This TCR came from a young woman with active or convalescent COVID-19. Sequencing was done on a sample of peripheral blood. The rearrangement uses TRBV5-8 and TRBJ2-3; a possible D gene is TRBD1 (5 bases). The CDR3 nucleotides read TGTGCCAGCAGCGAAGACAGTAATACGCAGTATTTT. Its translation: CASSEDSNTQYF.